This T cell receptor beta chain was identified during a study of cytomegalovirus exposure and HLA in healthy donors. Study-level results: Researchers catalogued 150 or so TCR beta chains as cytomegalovirus-associated.

V shed 7 bases and J 5 bases; nucleotides not matched to a gene: 13. The CDR3 loop spans 15 amino acids. Looked up from germline, CDR1 is MNHEY and CDR2 is SVGAGI. Comment on this clone: Its antigen is undetermined.

PCR involved 60 Vbeta and 13 Jbeta primers. This table comes from immunoSEQ multiplex PCR, and its TCRdb copy is limited to in-frame clones, with some not included. The sample totals some 76,000 clones. The J gene is TRBJ2-5, the V gene TRBV6-5; 7 positions agree with TRBD1. Material: PBMCs. The sequence was obtained from a middle-aged man in good health and CMV-seronegative. The CDR3 region has the DNA TGTGCCAGCACGGTAAGACAGGGAGTTAGTGAGACCCAGTACTTC. Residues: CASTVRQGVSETQYF.